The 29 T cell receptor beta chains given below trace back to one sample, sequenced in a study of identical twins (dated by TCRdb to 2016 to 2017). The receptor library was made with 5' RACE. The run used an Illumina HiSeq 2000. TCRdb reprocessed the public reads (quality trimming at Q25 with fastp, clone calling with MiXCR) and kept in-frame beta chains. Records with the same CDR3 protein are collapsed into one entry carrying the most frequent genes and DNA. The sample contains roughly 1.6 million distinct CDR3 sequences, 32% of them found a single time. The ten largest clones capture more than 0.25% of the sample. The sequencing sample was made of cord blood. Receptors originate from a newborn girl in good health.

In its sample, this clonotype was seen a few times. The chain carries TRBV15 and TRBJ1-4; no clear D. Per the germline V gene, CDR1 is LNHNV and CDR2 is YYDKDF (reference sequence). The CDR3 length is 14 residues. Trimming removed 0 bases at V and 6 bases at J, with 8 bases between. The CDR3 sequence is CATSREGLDEKLFF. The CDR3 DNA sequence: TGTGCCACCAGCAGAGAGGGGTTGGATGAAAAACTGTTTTTT.

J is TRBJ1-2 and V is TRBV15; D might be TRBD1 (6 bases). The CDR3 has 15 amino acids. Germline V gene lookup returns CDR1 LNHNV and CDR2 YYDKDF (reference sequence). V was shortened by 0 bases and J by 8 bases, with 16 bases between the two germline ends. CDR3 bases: TGTGCCACCAGCAGAGATCTTGACAGGCTGAGAGGCTACACCTTC. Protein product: CATSRDLDRLRGYTF.

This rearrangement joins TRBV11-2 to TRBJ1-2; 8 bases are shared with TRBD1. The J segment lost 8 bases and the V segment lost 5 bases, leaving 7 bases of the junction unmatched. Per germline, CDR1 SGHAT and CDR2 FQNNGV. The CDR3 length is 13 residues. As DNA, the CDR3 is TGTGCCAGCAGCCGGACCGACAGGGGCGGCTACACCTTC. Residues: CASSRTDRGGYTF.

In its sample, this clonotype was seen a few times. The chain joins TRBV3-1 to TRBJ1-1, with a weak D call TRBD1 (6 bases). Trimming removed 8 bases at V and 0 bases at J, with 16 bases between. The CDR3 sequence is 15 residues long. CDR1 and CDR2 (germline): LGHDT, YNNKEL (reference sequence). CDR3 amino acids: CASGGSDRMNTEAFF. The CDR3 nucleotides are TGTGCCAGCGGAGGGTCCGACAGGATGAACACTGAAGCTTTCTTT.

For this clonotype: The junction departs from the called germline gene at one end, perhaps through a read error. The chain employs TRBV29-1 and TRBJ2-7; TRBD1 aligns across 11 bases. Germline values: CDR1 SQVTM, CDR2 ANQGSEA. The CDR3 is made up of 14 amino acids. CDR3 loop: CGVQPGQGVHEQYF. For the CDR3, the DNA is TGCGGCGTCCAACCGGGACAGGGGGTCCACGAGCAGTACTTC.

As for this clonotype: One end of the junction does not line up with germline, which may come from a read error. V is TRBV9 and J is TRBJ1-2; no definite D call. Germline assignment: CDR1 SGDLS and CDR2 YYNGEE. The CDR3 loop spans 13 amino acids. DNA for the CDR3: TGTGCCAGCAGCGTCCTAGATCACTATGGCCACACCTTC. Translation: CASSVLDHYGHTF. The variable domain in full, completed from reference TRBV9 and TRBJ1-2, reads DSGVTQTPKHLITATGQRVTLRCSPRSGDLSVYWYQQSLDQGLQFLIQYYNGEERAKGNILERFSAQQFPDLHSELNLSSLELGDSALYFCASSVLDHYGHTFGSGTRLTVV.

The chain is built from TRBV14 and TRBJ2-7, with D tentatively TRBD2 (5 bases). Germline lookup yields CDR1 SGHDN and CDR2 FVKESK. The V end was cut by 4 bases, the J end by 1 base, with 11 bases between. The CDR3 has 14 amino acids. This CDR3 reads CASSRLWQSYEQYF. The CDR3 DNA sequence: TGTGCCAGCAGCCGACTATGGCAGTCCTACGAGCAGTACTTC.

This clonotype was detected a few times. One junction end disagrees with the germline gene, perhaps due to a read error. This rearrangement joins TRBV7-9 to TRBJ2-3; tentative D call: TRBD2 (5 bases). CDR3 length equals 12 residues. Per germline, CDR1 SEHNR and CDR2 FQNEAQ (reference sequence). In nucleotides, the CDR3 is TGTGCCAGCAGCTTAAGCGTAGCGACCCAGTACTTT. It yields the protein CASSLSVATQYF.

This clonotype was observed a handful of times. CDR3 protein: CASSLGLATNTGELFF. For the CDR3, the DNA is TGCGCCAGCAGCTTGGGGCTAGCGACGAACACCGGGGAGCTGTTTTTT. This chain connects TRBV5-1 to TRBJ2-2, with a weak D call TRBD2 (6 bases). The CDR3 totals 16 residues. Trimming cost V 0 bases and J 0 bases, with 9 bases left between them. CDR1 and CDR2 from the germline V gene are SGHRS and YFSETQ.

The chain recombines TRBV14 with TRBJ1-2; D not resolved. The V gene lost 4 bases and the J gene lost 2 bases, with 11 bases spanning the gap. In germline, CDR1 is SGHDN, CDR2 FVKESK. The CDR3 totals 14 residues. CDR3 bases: TGTGCCAGCAGCCGCCAAAGGACCAACTATGGCTACACCTTC. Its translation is CASSRQRTNYGYTF.

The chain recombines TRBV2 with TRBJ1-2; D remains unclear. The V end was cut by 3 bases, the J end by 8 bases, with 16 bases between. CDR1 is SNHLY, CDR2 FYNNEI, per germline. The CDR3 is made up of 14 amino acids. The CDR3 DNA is TGTGCCAGCAGTGATTTAAACGGCCCCCGAGGCTACACCTTC. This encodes CASSDLNGPRGYTF.

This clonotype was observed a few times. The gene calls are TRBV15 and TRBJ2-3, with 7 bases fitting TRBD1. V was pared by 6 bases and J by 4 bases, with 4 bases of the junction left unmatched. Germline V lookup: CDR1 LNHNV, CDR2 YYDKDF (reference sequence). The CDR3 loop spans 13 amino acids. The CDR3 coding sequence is TGTGCCACCAGAGAGGGGGCAGCAGATACGCAGTATTTT. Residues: CATREGAADTQYF.

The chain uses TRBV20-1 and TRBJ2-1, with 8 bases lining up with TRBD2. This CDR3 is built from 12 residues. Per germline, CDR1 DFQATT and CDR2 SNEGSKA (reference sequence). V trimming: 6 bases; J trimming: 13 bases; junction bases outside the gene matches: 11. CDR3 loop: CSAIGGEETQFF. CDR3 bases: TGCAGTGCCATCGGGGGGGAAGAGACCCAGTTCTTC.

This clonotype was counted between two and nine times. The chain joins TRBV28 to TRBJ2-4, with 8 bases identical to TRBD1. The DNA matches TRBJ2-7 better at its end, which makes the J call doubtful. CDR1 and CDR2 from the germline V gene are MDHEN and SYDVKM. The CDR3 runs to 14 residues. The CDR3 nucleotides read TGTGCCAGCAGAGACAGGGGCTTCTCCTACGAGCAGTACTTC. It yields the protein CASRDRGFSYEQYF.

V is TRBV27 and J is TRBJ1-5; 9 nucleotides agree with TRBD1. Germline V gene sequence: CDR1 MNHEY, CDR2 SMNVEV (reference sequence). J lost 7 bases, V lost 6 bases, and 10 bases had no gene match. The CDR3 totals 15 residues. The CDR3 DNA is TGTGCCAGCAGCCGAACAGGGGGCGCCGGGCAGCCCCAGCATTTT. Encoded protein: CASSRTGGAGQPQHF.

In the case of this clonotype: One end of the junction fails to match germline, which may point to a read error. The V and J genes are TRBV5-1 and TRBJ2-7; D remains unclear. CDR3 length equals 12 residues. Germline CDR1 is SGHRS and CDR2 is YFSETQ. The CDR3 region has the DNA TGCGCCAGCAGCTTCGTCGGCTACGAGCGGTACTTC. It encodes CASSFVGYERYF.

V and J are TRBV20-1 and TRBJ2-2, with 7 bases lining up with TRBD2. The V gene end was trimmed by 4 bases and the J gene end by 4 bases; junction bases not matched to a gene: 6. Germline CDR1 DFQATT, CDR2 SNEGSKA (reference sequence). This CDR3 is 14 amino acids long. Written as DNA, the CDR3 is TGCAGTGCTACTCCGGGGGGAGGCACCGGGGAGCTGTTTTTT. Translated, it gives CSATPGGGTGELFF.

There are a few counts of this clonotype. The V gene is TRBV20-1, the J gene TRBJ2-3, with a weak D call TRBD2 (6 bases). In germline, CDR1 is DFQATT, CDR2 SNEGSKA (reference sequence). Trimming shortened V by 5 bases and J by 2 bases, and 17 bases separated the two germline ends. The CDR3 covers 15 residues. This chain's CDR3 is CSAPRDSRLTDTQYF. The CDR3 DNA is TGCAGTGCTCCCCGGGACTCGCGCCTCACAGATACGCAGTATTTT.

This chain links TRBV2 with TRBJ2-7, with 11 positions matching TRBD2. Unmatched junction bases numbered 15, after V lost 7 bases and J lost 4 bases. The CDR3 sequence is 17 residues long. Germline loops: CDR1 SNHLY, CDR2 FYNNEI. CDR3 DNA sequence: TGTGCCAGCATTTCGGGGGTCGGGACTAGCGGATTTTACGAGCAGTACTTC. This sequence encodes CASISGVGTSGFYEQYF. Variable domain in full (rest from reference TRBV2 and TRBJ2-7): EPEVTQTPSHQVTQMGQEVILRCVPISNHLYFYWYRQILGQKVEFLVSFYNNEISEKSEIFDDQFSVERPDGSNFTLKIRSTKLEDSAMYFCASISGVGTSGFYEQYFGPGTRLTVT.

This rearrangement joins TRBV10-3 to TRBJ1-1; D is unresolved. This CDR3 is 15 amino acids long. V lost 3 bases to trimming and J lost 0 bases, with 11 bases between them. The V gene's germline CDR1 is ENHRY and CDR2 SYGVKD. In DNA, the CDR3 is TGTGCCATCAGTGATCGAGGCAGCATGAACACTGAAGCTTTCTTT. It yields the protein CAISDRGSMNTEAFF.

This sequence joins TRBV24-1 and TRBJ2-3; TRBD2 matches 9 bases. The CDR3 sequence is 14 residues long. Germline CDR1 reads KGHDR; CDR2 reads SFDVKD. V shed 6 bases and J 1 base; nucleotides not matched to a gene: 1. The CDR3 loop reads CATSKRGGTDTQYF. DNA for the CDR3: TGTGCCACCAGTAAGCGGGGGGGCACAGATACGCAGTATTTT.

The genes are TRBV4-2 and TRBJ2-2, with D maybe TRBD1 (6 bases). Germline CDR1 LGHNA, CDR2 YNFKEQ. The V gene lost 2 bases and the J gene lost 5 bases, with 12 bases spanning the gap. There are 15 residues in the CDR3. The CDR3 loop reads CASSQRQVGTGELFF. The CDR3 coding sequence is TGTGCCAGCAGCCAACGACAGGTGGGGACCGGGGAGCTGTTTTTT.

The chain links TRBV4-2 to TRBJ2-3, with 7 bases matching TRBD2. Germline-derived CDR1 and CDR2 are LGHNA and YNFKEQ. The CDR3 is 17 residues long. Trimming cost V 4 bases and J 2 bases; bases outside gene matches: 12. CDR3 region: CASSPDLSGLYTDTQYF. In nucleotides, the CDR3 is TGTGCCAGCAGCCCCGATCTTAGCGGGCTATACACAGATACGCAGTATTTT.

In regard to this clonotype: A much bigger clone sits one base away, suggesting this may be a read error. Written as DNA, the CDR3 is TGTGCCAGCAGTTACAGGGTTTCTAACTATGGCTACACCTTC. Translation gives CASSYRVSNYGYTF. The V and J genes are TRBV6-5 and TRBJ1-2; D is uncertain. The length of the CDR3 is 14 residues. Germline loops: CDR1 MNHEY, CDR2 SVGAGI. The germline V and J ends were trimmed by 2 bases and 0 bases, with 7 bases remaining between them.

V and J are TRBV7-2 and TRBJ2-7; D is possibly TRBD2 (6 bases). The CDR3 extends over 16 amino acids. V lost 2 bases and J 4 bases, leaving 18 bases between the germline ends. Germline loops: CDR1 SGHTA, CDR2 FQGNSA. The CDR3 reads CASSLSGVGLPYEQYF. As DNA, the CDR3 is TGTGCCAGCAGCTTATCGGGGGTCGGCTTACCTTACGAGCAGTACTTC.

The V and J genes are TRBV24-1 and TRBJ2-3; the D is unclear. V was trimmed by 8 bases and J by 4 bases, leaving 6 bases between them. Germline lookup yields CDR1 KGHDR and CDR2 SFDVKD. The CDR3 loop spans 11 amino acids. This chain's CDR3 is CATKRADTQYF. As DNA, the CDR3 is TGTGCCACCAAACGCGCAGATACGCAGTATTTT.

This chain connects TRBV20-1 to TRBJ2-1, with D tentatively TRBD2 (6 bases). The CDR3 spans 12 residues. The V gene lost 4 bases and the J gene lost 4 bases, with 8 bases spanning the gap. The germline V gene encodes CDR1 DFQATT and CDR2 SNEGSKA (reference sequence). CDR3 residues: CSAKRAYNEQFF. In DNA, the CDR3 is TGCAGTGCTAAGCGGGCATACAATGAGCAGTTCTTC.

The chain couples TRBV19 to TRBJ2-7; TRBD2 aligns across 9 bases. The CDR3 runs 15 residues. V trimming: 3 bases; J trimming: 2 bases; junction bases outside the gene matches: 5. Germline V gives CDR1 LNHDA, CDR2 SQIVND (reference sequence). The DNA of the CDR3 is TGTGCCAGTAGTATCCGGACTAGCGAAACCTACGAGCAGTACTTC. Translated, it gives CASSIRTSETYEQYF.

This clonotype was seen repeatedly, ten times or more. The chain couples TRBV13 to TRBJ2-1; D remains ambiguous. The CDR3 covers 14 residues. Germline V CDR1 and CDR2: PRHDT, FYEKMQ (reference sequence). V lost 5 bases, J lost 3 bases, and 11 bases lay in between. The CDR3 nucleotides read TGTGCCAGCAGCCTTGAACTGGGCTACAATGAGCAGTTCTTC. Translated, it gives CASSLELGYNEQFF.